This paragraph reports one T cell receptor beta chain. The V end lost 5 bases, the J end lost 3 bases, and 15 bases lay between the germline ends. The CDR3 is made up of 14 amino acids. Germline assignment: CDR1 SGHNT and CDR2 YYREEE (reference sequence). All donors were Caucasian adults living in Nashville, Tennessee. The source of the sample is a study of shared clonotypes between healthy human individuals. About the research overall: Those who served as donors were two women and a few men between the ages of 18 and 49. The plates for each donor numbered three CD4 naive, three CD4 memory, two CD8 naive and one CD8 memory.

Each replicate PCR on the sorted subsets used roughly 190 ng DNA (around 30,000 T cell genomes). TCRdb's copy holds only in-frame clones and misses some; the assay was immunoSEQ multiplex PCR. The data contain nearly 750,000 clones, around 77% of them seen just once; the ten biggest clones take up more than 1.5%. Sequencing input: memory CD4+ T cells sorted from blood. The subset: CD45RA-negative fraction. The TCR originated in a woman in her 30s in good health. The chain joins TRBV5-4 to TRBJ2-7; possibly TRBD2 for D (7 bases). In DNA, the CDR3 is TGTGCCAGCAGTCTAGTAGGGGGGGACTACGAGCAGTACTTC. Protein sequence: CASSLVGGDYEQYF.